Only one count was recorded for the clone carrying this TCR beta chain. The CDR3 is 15 residues long. Trimming took 5 bases from V and 2 from J, leaving 13 bases between them. The germline CDR1 and CDR2 sequences are SGHTA and FQGNSA. The data are from a study of T cell changes during pregnancy in multiple sclerosis. Produced via immunoSEQ multiplex PCR; TCRdb's table is partial and in-frame only. The sample lists roughly 50,000 clones; around 92% were seen once. This TCR was recovered from a female donor with multiple sclerosis, enrolled in a pregnancy study. Specimen: CD4+ T cells from peripheral blood mononuclear cells, collected in the third trimester of pregnancy. The rearrangement joins TRBV7-2 to TRBJ1-5; D not certain. This CDR3 reads CASSPGSVGNQPQHF. The DNA of the CDR3 is TGTGCCAGCAGCCCCGGGTCAGTGGGCAATCAGCCCCAGCATTTT.